This T cell receptor (beta chain) stems from a study of Graves' ophthalmopathy and Graves' hyperthyroidism. V dropped 2 bases and J dropped 3 bases, with 7 bases sitting between them. This CDR3 is built from 13 residues. Per germline, CDR1 LNHNV and CDR2 YYDKDF (reference sequence). Amplifying from RNA transcripts, the study obtained TCR beta CDR3 regions. The authors performed first-round RT-PCR with HTBI primers and then a second-round multiplex PCR. TCRdb analysed the multiplex PCR reads with MiXCR anew, one entry per CDR3 protein. This table has around 600,000 distinct CDR3 sequences, approximately 39% appearing once.

The sample was peripheral blood. The chain joins TRBV15 to TRBJ1-2; no clear D gene. The TCR was taken from an adult man with Graves' ophthalmopathy. The CDR3 loop reads CATSRFRDYGYTF. Here the CDR3 DNA reads TGTGCCACCAGCAGATTTCGGGACTATGGCTACACCTTC.